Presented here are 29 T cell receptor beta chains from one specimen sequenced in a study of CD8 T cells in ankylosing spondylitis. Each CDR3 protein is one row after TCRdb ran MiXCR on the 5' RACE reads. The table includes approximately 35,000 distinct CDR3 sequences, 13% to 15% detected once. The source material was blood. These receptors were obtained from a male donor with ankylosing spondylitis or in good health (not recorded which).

This CDR3 reads CASSLDGRSTGELFF. CDR3 nucleotide sequence: TGTGCCAGCAGCTTAGATGGCAGGTCAACCGGGGAGCTGTTTTTT. The V gene is TRBV7-2, the J gene TRBJ2-2; D is ambiguous. Trimming took off 1 base at V and 5 bases at J, with 11 bases between the two ends. Germline CDR1 and CDR2: SGHTA and FQGNSA. The CDR3 runs 15 residues.

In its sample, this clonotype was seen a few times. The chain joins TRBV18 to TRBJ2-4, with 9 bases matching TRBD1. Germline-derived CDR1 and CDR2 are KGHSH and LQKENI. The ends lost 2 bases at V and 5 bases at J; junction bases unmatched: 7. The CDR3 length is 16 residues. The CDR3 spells CASSPGTGKYENIQYF. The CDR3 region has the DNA TGTGCCAGCTCACCAGGGACAGGGAAATATGAAAACATTCAGTACTTC.

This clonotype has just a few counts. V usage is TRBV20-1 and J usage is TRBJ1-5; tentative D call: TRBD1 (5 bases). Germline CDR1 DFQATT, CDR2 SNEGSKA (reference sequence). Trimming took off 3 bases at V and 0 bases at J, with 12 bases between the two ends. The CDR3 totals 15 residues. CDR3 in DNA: TGCAGTGCTAGCGGGGGAATGGATAGCAATCAGCCCCAGCATTTT. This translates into CSASGGMDSNQPQHF.

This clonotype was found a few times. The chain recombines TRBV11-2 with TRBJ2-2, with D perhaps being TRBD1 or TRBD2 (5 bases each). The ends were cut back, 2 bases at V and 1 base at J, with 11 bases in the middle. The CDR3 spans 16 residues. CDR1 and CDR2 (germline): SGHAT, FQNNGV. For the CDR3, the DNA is TGTGCCAGCAGCTTACTAGTGGGGGTGAACACCGGGGAGCTGTTTTTT. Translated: CASSLLVGVNTGELFF. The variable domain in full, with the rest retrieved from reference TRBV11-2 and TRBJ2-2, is EAGVAQSPRYKIIEKRQSVAFWCNPISGHATLYWYQQILGQGPKLLIQFQNNGVVDDSQLPKDRFSAERLKGVDSTLKIQPAKLEDSAVYLCASSLLVGVNTGELFFGEGSRLTVL.

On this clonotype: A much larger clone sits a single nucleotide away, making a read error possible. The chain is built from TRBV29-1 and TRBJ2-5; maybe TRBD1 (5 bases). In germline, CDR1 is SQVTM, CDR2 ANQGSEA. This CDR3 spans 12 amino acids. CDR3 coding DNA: TGCGGCGTTGGGGCAACCCAAGAGACCCAGTACTTC. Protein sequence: CGVGATQETQYF. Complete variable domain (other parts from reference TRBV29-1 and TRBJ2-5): SAVISQKPSRDICQRGTSLTIQCQVDSQVTMMFWYRQQPGQSLTLIATANQGSEATYESGFVIDKFPISRPNLTFSTLTVSNMSPEDSSIYLCGVGATQETQYFGPGTRLLVL.

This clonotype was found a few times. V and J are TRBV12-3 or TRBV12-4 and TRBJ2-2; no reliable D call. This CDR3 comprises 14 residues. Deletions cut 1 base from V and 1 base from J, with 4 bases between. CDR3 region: CASSLGGNTGELFF. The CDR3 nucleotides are TGTGCCAGCAGTTTAGGAGGGAACACCGGGGAGCTGTTTTTT.

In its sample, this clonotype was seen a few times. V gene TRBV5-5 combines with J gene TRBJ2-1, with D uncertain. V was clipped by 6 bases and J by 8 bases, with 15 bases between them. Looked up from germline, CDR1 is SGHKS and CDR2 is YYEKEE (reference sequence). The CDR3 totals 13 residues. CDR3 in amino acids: CASTHEFSDEQFF. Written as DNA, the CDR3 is TGTGCCAGCACCCACGAATTTTCAGATGAGCAGTTCTTC.

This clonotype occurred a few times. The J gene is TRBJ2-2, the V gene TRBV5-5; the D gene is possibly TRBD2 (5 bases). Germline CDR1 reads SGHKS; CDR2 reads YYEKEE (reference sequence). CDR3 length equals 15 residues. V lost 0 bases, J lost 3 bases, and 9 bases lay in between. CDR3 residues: CASSLVVGDTGELFF. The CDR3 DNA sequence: TGTGCCAGCAGCTTGGTAGTGGGAGACACCGGGGAGCTGTTTTTT. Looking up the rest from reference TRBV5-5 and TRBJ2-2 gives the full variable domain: DAGVTQSPTHLIKTRGQQVTLRCSPISGHKSVSWYQQVLGQGPQFIFQYYEKEERGRGNFPDRFSARQFPNYSSELNVNALLLGDSALYLCASSLVVGDTGELFFGEGSRLTVL.

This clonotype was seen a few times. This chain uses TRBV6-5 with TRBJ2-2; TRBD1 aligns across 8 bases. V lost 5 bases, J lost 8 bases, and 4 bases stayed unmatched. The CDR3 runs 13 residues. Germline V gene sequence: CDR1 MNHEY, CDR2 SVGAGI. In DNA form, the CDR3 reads TGTGCCAGCAGTCGCAGGGGGCTGGGGGAGCTGTTTTTT. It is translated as CASSRRGLGELFF.

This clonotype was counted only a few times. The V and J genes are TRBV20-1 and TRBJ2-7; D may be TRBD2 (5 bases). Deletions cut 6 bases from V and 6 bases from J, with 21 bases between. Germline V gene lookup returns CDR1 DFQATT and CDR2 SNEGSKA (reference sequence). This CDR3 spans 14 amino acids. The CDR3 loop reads CSATRPGEISEQYF. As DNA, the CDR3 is TGCAGTGCCACTCGTCCCGGGGAAATATCCGAGCAGTACTTC.

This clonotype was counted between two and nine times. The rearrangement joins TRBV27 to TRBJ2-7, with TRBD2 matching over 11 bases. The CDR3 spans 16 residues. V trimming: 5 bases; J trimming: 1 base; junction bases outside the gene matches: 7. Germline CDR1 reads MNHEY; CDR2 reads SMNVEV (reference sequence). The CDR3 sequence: CASSQTSGKVSYEQYF. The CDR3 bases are TGTGCCAGCAGTCAGACTAGCGGGAAGGTTTCCTACGAGCAGTACTTC.

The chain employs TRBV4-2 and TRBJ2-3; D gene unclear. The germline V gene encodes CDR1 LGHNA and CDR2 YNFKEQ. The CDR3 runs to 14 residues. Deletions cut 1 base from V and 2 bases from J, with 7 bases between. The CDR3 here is CASSQGDLTDTQYF. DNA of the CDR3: TGTGCCAGCAGCCAAGGTGATCTCACAGATACGCAGTATTTT.

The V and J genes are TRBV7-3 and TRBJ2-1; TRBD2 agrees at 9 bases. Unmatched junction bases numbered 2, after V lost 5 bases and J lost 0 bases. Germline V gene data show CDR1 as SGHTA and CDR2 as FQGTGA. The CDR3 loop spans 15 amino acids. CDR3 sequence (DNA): TGTGCCAGCAGCGAACTAGCGGGCTCCTACAATGAGCAGTTCTTC. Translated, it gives CASSELAGSYNEQFF.

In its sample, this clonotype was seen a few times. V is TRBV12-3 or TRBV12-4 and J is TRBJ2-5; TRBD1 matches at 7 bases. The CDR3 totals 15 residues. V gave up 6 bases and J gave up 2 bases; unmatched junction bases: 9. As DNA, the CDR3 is TGTGCCAGCAGCCCCCGGGGCAGGGGGCAAGAGACCCAGTACTTC. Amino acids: CASSPRGRGQETQYF.

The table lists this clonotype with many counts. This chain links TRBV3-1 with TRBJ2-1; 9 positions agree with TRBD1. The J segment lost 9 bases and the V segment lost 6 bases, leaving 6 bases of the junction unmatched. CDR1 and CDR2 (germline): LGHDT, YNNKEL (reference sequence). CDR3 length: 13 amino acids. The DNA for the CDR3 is TGTGCCAGCAGAACGACAGGGGGGATTGAGCAGTTCTTC. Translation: CASRTTGGIEQFF.

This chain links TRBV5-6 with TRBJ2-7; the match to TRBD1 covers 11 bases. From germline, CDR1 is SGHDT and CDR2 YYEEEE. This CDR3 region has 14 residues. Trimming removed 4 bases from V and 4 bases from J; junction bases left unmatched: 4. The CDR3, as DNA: TGTGCCAGCAGCCGGACAGGGGGCGCGTACGAGCAGTACTTC. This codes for CASSRTGGAYEQYF. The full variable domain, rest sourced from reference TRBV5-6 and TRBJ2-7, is DAGVTQSPTHLIKTRGQQVTLRCSPKSGHDTVSWYQQALGQGPQFIFQYYEEEERQRGNFPDRFSGHQFPNYSSELNVNALLLGDSALYLCASSRTGGAYEQYFGPGTRLTVT.

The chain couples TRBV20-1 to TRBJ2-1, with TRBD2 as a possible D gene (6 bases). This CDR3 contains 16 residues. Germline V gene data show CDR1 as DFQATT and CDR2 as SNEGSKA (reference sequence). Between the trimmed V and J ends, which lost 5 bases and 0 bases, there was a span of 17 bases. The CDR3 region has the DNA TGCAGTGCTTCGGAGGAAGCGACTAGCTCCTACAATGAGCAGTTCTTC. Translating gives CSASEEATSSYNEQFF.

The CDR3 DNA is TGTGCCAGCAGCTTAGCTCTGACTGGAGGAAACACCATATATTTT. Translating it yields CASSLALTGGNTIYF. This chain uses TRBV7-2 with TRBJ1-3; D is undetermined. CDR3 length: 15 amino acids. Germline CDR1 reads SGHTA; CDR2 reads FQGNSA. Trimming took 0 bases from V and 4 from J, leaving 10 bases between them.

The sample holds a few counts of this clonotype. The CDR3 nucleotides read TGCAGCGTAAGACTAGCGGGAGAAGGTGAGCAGTTCTTC. Translating it yields CSVRLAGEGEQFF. The chain combines TRBV29-1 with TRBJ2-1; 12 bases map to TRBD2. The V segment lost 6 bases and the J segment 9 bases; nucleotides outside the gene matches: 6. Germline lookup yields CDR1 SQVTM and CDR2 ANQGSEA. The CDR3 has 13 residues.

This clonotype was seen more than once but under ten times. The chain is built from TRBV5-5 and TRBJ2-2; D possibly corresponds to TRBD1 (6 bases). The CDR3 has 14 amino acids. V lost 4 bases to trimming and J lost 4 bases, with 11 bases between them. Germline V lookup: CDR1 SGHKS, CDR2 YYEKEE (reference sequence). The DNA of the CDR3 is TGTGCCAGCAGCAGCACAGGGCTCACCGGGGAGCTGTTTTTT. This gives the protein CASSSTGLTGELFF.

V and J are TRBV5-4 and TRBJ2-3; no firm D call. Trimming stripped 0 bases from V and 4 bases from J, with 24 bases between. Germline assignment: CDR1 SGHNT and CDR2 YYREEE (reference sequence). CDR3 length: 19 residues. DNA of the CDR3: TGTGCCAGCAGCTTGGACAGCCGTGGCGGTCGCCAGAGAGCAGATACGCAGTATTTT. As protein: CASSLDSRGGRQRADTQYF.

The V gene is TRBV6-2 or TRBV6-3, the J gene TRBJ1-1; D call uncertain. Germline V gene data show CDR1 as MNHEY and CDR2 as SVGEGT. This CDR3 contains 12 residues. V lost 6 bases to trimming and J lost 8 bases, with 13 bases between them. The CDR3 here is CASSTRWGEAFF. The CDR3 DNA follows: TGTGCCAGCAGCACACGGTGGGGAGAAGCTTTCTTT.

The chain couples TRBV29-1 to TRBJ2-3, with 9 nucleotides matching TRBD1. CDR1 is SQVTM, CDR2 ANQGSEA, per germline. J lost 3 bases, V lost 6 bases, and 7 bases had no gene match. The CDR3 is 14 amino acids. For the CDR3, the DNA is TGCAGCGTCATCGACAGGGGGAGAACAGATACGCAGTATTTT. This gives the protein CSVIDRGRTDTQYF.

The CDR3 nucleotides are TGCAGTGCTTCGAAACAGGGGGCTTCTAGCACAGATACGCAGTATTTT. This gives the protein CSASKQGASSTDTQYF. This rearrangement joins TRBV20-1 to TRBJ2-3; 9 nucleotides align to TRBD1. Trimming removed 5 bases from V and 0 bases from J; junction bases left unmatched: 9. This CDR3 contains 16 residues. From germline, CDR1 is DFQATT and CDR2 SNEGSKA (reference sequence).

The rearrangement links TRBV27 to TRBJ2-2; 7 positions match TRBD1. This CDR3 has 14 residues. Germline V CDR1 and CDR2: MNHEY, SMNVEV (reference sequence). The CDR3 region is CAEARGMNTGELFF. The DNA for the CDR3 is TGTGCAGAAGCCAGGGGGATGAACACCGGGGAGCTGTTTTTT.

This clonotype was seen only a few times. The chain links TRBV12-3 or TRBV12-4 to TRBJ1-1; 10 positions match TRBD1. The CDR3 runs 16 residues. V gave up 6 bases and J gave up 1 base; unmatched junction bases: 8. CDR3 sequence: CASSPGTGAQNTEAFF. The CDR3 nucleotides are TGTGCCAGCAGCCCCGGGACAGGGGCTCAGAACACTGAAGCTTTCTTT.

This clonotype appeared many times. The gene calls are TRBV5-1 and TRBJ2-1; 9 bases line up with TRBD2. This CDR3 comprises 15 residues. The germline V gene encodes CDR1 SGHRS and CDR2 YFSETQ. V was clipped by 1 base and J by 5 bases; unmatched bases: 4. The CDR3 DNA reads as TGCGCCAGCAGCTTGAAACTAGCGGGCCACAATGAGCAGTTCTTC. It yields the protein CASSLKLAGHNEQFF.

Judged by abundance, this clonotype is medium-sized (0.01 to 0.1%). The CDR3 DNA is TGCAGTGCTCTGGCCCTAGCCAACACCGGGGAGCTGTTTTTT. As protein: CSALALANTGELFF. The chain employs TRBV20-1 and TRBJ2-2, with D maybe TRBD2 (5 bases). The CDR3 totals 14 residues. Germline V lookup: CDR1 DFQATT, CDR2 SNEGSKA (reference sequence). Trimming left V 5 bases short and J 2 bases short, with 12 bases between.

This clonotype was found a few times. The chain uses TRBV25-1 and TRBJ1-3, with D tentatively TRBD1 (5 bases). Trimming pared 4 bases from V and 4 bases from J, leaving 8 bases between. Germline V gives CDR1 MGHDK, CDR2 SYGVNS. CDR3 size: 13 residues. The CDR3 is CASSARDGNTIYF. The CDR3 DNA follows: TGTGCCAGCAGTGCTAGGGACGGAAACACCATATATTTT.